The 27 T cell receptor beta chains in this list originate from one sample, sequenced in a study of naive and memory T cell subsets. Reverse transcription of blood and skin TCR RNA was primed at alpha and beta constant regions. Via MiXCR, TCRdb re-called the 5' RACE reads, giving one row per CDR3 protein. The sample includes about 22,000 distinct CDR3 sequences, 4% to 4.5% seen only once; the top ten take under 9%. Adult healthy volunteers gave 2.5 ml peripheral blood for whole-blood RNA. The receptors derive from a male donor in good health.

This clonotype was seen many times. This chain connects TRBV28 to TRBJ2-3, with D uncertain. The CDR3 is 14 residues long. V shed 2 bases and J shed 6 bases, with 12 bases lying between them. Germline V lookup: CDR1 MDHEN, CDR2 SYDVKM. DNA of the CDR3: TGTGCCAGCAGTTTAGGGCGGAGTGTCGATACGCAGTATTTT. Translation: CASSLGRSVDTQYF.

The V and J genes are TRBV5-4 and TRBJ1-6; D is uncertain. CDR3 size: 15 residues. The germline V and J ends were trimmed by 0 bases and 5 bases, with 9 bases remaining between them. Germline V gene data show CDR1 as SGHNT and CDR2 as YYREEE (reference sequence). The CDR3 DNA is TGTGCCAGCAGCTTGGGAGGGTATAATAATTCACCCCTCCACTTT. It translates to CASSLGGYNNSPLHF.

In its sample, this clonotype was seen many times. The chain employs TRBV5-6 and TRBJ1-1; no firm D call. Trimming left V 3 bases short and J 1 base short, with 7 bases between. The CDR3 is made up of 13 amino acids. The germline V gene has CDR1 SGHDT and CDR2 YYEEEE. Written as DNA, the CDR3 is TGTGCCAGCAGCTGGCAGGAGAACACTGAAGCTTTCTTT. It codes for CASSWQENTEAFF.

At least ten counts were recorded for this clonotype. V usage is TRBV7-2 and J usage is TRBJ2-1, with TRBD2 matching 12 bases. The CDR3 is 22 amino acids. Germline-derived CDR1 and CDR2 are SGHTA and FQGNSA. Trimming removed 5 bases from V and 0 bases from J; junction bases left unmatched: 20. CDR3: CASSRTYLGLAGESSSYNEQFF. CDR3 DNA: TGTGCCAGCAGCCGAACCTACCTGGGACTAGCGGGCGAGTCGAGCTCCTACAATGAGCAGTTCTTC.

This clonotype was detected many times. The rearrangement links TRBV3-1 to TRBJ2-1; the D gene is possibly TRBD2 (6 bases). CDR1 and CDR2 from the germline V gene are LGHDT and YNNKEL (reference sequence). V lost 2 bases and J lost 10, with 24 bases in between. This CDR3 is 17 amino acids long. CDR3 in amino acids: CASSQRGGGARNGEQFF. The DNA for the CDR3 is TGTGCCAGCAGCCAAAGGGGAGGAGGGGCCAGGAACGGCGAGCAGTTCTTC.

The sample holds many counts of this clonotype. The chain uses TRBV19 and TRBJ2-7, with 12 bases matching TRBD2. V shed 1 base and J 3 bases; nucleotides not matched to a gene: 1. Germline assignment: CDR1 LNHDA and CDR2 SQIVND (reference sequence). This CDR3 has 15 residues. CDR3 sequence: CASSIATSGSYEQYF. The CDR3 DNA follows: TGTGCCAGTAGTATAGCGACTAGCGGGAGCTACGAGCAGTACTTC.

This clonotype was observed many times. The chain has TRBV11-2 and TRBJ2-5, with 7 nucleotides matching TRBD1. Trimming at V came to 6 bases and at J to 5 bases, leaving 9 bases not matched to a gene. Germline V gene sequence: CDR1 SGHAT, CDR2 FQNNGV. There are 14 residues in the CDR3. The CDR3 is CASRGTVVMETQYF. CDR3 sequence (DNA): TGTGCCAGCAGGGGGACAGTCGTTATGGAGACCCAGTACTTC.

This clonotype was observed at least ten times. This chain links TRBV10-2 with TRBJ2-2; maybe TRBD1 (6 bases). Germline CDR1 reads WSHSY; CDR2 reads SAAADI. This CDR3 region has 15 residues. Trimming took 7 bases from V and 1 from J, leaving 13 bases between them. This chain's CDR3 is CASKGEFRNTGELFF. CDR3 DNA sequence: TGCGCCAGCAAGGGGGAGTTCAGGAACACCGGGGAGCTGTTTTTT.

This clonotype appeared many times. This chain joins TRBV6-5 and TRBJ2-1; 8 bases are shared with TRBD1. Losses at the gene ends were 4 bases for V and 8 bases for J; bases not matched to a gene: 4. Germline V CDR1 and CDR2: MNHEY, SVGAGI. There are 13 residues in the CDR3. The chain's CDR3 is CASSSSGGDEQFF. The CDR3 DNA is TGTGCCAGCAGTTCCTCAGGGGGCGATGAGCAGTTCTTC.

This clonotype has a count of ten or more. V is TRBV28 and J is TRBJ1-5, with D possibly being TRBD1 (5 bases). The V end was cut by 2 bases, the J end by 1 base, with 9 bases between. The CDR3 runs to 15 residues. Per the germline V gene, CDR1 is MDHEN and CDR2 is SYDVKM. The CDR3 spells CASSLRGKSNQPQHF. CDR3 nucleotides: TGTGCCAGCAGTTTAAGGGGTAAGAGCAATCAGCCCCAGCATTTT. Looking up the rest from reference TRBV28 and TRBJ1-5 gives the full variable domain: DVKVTQSSRYLVKRTGEKVFLECVQDMDHENMFWYRQDPGLGLRLIYFSYDVKMKEKGDIPEGYSVSREKKERFSLILESASTNQTSMYLCASSLRGKSNQPQHFGDGTRLSIL.

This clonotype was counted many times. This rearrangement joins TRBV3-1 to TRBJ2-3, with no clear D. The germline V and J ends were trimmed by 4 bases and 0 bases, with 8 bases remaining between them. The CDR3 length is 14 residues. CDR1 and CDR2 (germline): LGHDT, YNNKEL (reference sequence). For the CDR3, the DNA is TGTGCCAGCAGCCGATGGGATAGCACAGATACGCAGTATTTT. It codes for CASSRWDSTDTQYF.

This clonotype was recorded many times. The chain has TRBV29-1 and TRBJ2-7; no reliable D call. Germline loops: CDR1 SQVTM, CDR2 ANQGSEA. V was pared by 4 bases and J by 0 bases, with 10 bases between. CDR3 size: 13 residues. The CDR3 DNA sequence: TGCAGCGTTGCAGATTCGAGCTCCTACGAGCAGTACTTC. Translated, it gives CSVADSSSYEQYF.

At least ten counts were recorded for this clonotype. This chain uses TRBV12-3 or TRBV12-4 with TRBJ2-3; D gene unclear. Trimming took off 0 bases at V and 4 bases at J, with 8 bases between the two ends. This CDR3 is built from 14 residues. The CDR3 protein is CASSLAPVADTQYF. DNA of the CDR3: TGTGCCAGCAGTTTAGCGCCCGTAGCAGATACGCAGTATTTT.

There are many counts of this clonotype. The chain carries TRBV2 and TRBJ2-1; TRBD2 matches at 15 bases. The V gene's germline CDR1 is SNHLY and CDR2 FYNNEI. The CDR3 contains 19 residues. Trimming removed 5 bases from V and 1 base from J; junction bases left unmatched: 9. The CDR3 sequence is CASSRGGLAGGRSYNEQFF. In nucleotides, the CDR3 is TGTGCCAGCAGTAGGGGGGGACTAGCGGGAGGCCGTTCCTACAATGAGCAGTTCTTC.

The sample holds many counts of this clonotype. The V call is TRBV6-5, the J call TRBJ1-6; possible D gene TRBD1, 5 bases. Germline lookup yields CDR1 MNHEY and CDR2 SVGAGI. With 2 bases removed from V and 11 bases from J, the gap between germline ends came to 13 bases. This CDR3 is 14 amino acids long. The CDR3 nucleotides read TGTGCCAGCAGTTACGGGGGAGGAGGGCCACCCCTCCACTTT. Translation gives CASSYGGGGPPLHF.

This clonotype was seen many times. CDR3 residues: CASSPPPAGANVLTF. The CDR3 region has the DNA TGTGCCAGCAGCCCCCCACCTGCTGGGGCCAACGTCCTGACTTTC. The chain employs TRBV14 and TRBJ2-6; unclear D gene. Germline CDR1 and CDR2: SGHDN and FVKESK. The CDR3 has 15 amino acids. The V end was cut by 4 bases, the J end by 2 bases, with 9 bases between.

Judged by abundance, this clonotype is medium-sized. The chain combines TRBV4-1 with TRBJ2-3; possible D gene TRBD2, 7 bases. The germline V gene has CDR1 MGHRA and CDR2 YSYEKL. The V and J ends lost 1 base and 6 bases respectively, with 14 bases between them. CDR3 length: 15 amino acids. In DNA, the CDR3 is TGCGCCAGCAGCCAAGGGTGGGGGGGCGAGGATACGCAGTATTTT. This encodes CASSQGWGGEDTQYF.

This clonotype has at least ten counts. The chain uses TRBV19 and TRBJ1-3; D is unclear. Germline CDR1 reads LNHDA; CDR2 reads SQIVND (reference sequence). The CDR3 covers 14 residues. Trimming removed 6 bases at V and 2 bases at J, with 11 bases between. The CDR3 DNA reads TGTGCCAGTAGCCTCGCCGGAGCTGGAAACACCATATATTTT. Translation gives CASSLAGAGNTIYF.

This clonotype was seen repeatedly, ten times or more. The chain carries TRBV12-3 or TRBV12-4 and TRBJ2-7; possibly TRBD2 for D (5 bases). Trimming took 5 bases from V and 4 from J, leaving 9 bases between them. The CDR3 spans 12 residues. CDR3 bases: TGTGCCAGCAGTCCGGGGTCGTACGAGCAGTACTTC. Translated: CASSPGSYEQYF.

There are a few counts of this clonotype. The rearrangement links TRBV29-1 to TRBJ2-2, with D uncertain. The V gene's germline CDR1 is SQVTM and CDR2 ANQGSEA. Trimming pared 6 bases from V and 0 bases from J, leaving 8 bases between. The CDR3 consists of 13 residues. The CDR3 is CSVFKTNTGELFF. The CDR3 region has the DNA TGCAGCGTCTTCAAAACGAACACCGGGGAGCTGTTTTTT.

The CDR3 loop is CASSVSMNTEAFF. The CDR3 bases are TGTGCCAGCAGTGTCAGCATGAACACTGAAGCTTTCTTT. The V call is TRBV2, the J call TRBJ1-1; D ambiguous. Germline-derived CDR1 and CDR2 are SNHLY and FYNNEI. The V end lost 4 bases, the J end lost 0 bases, and 6 bases lay between the germline ends. This CDR3 spans 13 amino acids.

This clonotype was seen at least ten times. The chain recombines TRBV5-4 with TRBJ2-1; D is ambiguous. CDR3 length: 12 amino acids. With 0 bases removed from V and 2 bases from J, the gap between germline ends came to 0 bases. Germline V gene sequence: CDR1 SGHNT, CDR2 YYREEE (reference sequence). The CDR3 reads CASSLAYNEQFF. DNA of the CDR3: TGTGCCAGCAGCTTGGCCTACAATGAGCAGTTCTTC.

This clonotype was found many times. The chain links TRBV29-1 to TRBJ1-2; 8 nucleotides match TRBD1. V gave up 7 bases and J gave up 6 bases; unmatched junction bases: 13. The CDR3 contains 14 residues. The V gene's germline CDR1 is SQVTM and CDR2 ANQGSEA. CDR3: CSAARQGMVDGYTF. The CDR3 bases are TGCAGCGCCGCCAGACAGGGGATGGTAGATGGCTACACCTTC.

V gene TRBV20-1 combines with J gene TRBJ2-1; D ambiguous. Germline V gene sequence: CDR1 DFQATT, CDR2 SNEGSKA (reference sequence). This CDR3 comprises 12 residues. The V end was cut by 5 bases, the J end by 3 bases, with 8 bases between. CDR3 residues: CSAPSGYNEQFF. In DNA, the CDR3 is TGCAGTGCTCCCTCTGGCTACAATGAGCAGTTCTTC.

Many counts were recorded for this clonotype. The CDR3 bases are TGCAGTGCTCCCCCCTCGTGGCCTAGGTATCCTGAGCAGTTCTTC. Encoded protein: CSAPPSWPRYPEQFF. The chain carries TRBV20-1 and TRBJ2-1; D not certain. Looked up from germline, CDR1 is DFQATT and CDR2 is SNEGSKA (reference sequence). CDR3 length: 15 residues. Trimming removed 5 bases at V and 9 bases at J, with 23 bases between.

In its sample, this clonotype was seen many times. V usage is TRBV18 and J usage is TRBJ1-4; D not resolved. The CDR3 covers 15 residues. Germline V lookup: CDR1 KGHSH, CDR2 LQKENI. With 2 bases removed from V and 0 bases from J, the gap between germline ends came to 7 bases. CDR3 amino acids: CASSPYDATNEKLFF. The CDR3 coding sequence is TGTGCCAGCTCACCATACGATGCAACTAATGAAAAACTGTTTTTT.

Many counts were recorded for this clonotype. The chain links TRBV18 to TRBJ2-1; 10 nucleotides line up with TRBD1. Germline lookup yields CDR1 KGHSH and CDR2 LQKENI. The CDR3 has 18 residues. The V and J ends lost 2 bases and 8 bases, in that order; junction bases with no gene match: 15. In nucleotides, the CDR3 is TGTGCCAGCTCACCAAAGAGGACCGGGACAGGGGTAAGCGATGAGCAGTTCTTC. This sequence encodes CASSPKRTGTGVSDEQFF.